A selection of T cell receptor beta chains follows, all from one sample in a study of shared clonotypes between healthy human individuals. The repertoire was sequenced with immunoSEQ multiplex PCR; TCRdb's copy has only in-frame clones and lacks some. The data contain under 2.5 million clones, about 90% of them singletons. Sequencing used naive CD4+ T cells from PBMCs. These receptors came from a man aged 18 to 30 in good health. Some clones in this sample may be carry-over from other donors' samples. The CDR3 runs from the conserved cysteine through the conserved F or W. D genes are given only for firm matches. The size field is filled for only some rows; it gives once, few, many or a size class.

j_call v_call d_call cdr3_length clone_size cdr3_aa cdr3_nt
TRBJ2-7 TRBV7-8 TRBD1 16 . CASSLARTGGSYEQYF TGTGCCAGCAGCTTAGCCCGGACAGGGGGATCCTACGAGCAGTACTTC
TRBJ1-1 TRBV28 . 13 . CASRSPVNTEAFF TGTGCCAGCAGGTCCCCCGTGAACACTGAAGCTTTCTTT
TRBJ1-3 TRBV27 . 15 once CASSRGGMTGNTIYF TGTGCCAGCTCTAGGGGGGGCATGACTGGAAACACCATATATTTT
TRBJ1-1 TRBV28 . 11 . CASSLIAEAFF TGTGCCAGCAGCCTGATCGCTGAAGCTTTCTTT
TRBJ1-2 TRBV28 . 15 . CASSPETAFGYGYTF TGTGCCAGCAGTCCAGAGACCGCATTTGGGTATGGCTACACCTTC
TRBJ2-2 TRBV5-6 . 17 once CASSLNYPREYAGELFF TGTGCCAGCAGCTTGAACTACCCACGGGAGTACGCCGGGGAGCTGTTTTTT
TRBJ1-5 TRBV4-1 TRBD1 16 . CASSPRGDLSNQPQHF TGCGCCAGCAGCCCCAGGGGGGATCTTAGCAATCAGCCCCAGCATTTT
TRBJ2-3 TRBV7-9 TRBD1 13 . CASLDRVVDTQYF TGTGCCAGCCTCGACAGGGTCGTAGATACGCAGTATTTT
TRBJ2-5 TRBV28 . 16 . CASRHLGTSYQETQYF TGTGCCAGCAGACACCTCGGGACTTCGTACCAAGAGACCCAGTACTTC
TRBJ1-1 TRBV27 . 15 . CASSSSGRENTEAFF TGTGCCAGCAGTTCATCCGGACGGGAGAACACTGAAGCTTTCTTT
TRBJ2-7 TRBV4-2 . 16 . CASSRLGIAESYEQYF TGTGCCAGCAGCCGACTTGGGATAGCGGAATCCTACGAGCAGTACTTC
TRBJ1-5 TRBV2 TRBD1 16 few CASSPLTGIGNQPQHF TGTGCCAGCAGTCCCCTGACAGGGATTGGGAATCAGCCCCAGCATTTT
TRBJ2-1 TRBV4-3 TRBD1 13 . CASSLQDRDEQFF TGCGCCAGCAGCCTACAGGACAGGGACGAGCAGTTCTTC
TRBJ1-5 TRBV30 TRBD1 15 . CAWSEGGTGNQPQHF TGTGCCTGGAGCGAGGGGGGGACAGGGAATCAGCCCCAGCATTTT
TRBJ1-1 TRBV7-2 . 15 . CASSPISTRNTEAFF TGTGCCAGCAGCCCTATCTCAACTCGAAACACTGAAGCTTTCTTT
TRBJ2-7 TRBV7-7 . 14 . CASSPRPNSYEQYF TGTGCCAGCAGCCCCCGACCGAACTCCTACGAGCAGTACTTC
TRBJ2-7 TRBV28 TRBD1 15 . CASARTGQGVYEQYF TGTGCCAGCGCACGCACCGGACAGGGGGTATACGAGCAGTACTTC
TRBJ2-7 TRBV5-1 . 14 . CASSPVGGTYEQYF TGCGCCAGCAGTCCCGTAGGGGGTACCTACGAGCAGTACTTC
TRBJ2-1 TRBV5-3 . 16 . CARSYIPPSGPREQFF TGTGCCAGAAGCTATATCCCGCCGTCGGGACCTCGGGAGCAGTTCTTC
TRBJ2-1 TRBV5-1 TRBD1 20 . CASSFGTGWGPKSSYNEQFF TGCGCCAGCAGCTTTGGGACAGGGTGGGGGCCTAAAAGCTCCTACAATGAGCAGTTCTTC
TRBJ1-4 TRBV6-1 TRBD1 15 . CASSADRGQNEKLFF TGTGCCAGCAGTGCCGACAGGGGTCAAAATGAAAAACTGTTTTTT
TRBJ1-5 TRBV7-9 . 12 . CASSSEVQPQHF TGTGCCAGCAGCTCAGAGGTTCAGCCCCAGCATTTT
TRBJ2-7 TRBV6-1 . 14 . CASSEGGYSYEQYF TGTGCCAGCAGTGAAGGCGGGTACTCCTACGAGCAGTACTTC
TRBJ2-1 TRBV19 TRBD2 15 . CASSIPGLAYNEQFF TGTGCCAGTAGTATACCGGGACTAGCCTACAATGAGCAGTTCTTC
TRBJ2-1 TRBV7-3 . 15 . CASSFGVSLYNEQFF TGTGCCAGCAGCTTCGGCGTCAGCCTCTACAATGAGCAGTTCTTC
TRBJ2-1 TRBV28 . 12 . CASSQGTGGQFF TGTGCCAGCAGTCAGGGGACGGGAGGGCAGTTCTTC
TRBJ2-7 TRBV18 TRBD2 15 . CASSPGLAGALEQYF TGTGCCAGCTCACCGGGACTAGCGGGTGCCCTGGAGCAGTACTTC
TRBJ1-1 TRBV15 TRBD1 16 . CATSRDMGQENTEAFF TGTGCCACCAGCAGAGATATGGGACAGGAGAACACTGAAGCTTTCTTT
TRBJ2-1 TRBV28 TRBD2 18 . CASSPDRGLAGGHNEQFF TGTGCCAGCAGCCCGGACAGAGGACTAGCGGGTGGACACAATGAGCAGTTCTTC
TRBJ2-1 TRBV11-3 . 15 . CASSSGGSSYNEQFF TGTGCCAGCAGCTCCGGGGGAAGCTCCTACAATGAGCAGTTCTTC
TRBJ2-7 TRBV7-3 TRBD1 13 . CASSQGQPYEQYF TGTGCCAGCAGCCAGGGACAGCCCTACGAGCAGTACTTC
TRBJ2-7 TRBV19 . 14 . CASSTQITVYEQYF TGTGCCAGTAGTACACAAATAACGGTCTACGAGCAGTACTTC
TRBJ2-1 TRBV2 . 13 . CATPGQRNNEQFF TGTGCCACCCCGGGACAAAGAAACAATGAGCAGTTCTTC
TRBJ1-4 TRBV25-1 TRBD1 15 . CASSEAGQASEKLFF TGTGCCAGCAGTGAAGCTGGACAGGCGAGTGAAAAACTGTTTTTT
TRBJ1-1 TRBV5-1 . 14 . CASSLMEGETEAFF TGCGCCAGCAGCTTGATGGAGGGAGAAACTGAAGCTTTCTTT
TRBJ2-1 TRBV7-3 . 18 . CASSLFSRSSGTYNEQFF TGTGCCAGCAGCTTATTTTCCCGGTCTTCTGGCACCTACAATGAGCAGTTCTTC
TRBJ1-5 TRBV19 . 13 . CASSLDGRQPQHF TGTGCCAGTAGTTTGGATGGTAGGCAGCCCCAGCATTTT
TRBJ2-2 TRBV5-1 TRBD1 15 once CASSLRTGRTGELFF TGCGCCAGCAGCTTGCGGACAGGGCGAACCGGGGAGCTGTTTTTT
TRBJ1-2 TRBV9 . 12 once CASSGLFYGYTF TGTGCCAGCAGCGGACTATTTTATGGCTACACCTTC
TRBJ1-1 TRBV2 . 15 . CASVREQGMNTEAFF TGTGCCAGCGTCAGGGAGCAGGGGATGAACACTGAAGCTTTCTTT
TRBJ2-3 TRBV5-1 TRBD2 16 . CASSSGLAELTDTQYF TGCGCCAGCAGCTCTGGACTAGCGGAACTCACAGATACGCAGTATTTT
TRBJ1-4 TRBV18 . 13 . CASSPTADEKLFF TGTGCCAGCTCACCCACGGCTGATGAAAAACTGTTTTTT
TRBJ1-2 TRBV18 . 14 . CASSPRTEALGYTF TGTGCCAGCTCACCGCGGACAGAAGCTCTCGGCTACACCTTC
TRBJ2-2 TRBV19 . 12 . CASSIGTGELFF TGTGCCAGTAGTATTGGTACCGGGGAGCTGTTTTTT
TRBJ2-1 TRBV11-2 TRBD2 14 once CASSLGILAGEQFF TGTGCCAGCAGCTTAGGGATACTAGCGGGAGAGCAGTTCTTC
TRBJ1-1 TRBV28 TRBD1 13 once CASSLGQAPEAFF TGTGCCAGCAGTTTGGGACAGGCTCCTGAAGCTTTCTTT
TRBJ1-2 TRBV29-1 . 12 . CSVGRGNYGYTF TGCAGCGTTGGAAGAGGTAACTATGGCTACACCTTC